Listed below are T cell receptor beta chains from one sample, sequenced in a study of blood T cell repertoires in COVID-19. Data came from immunoSEQ multiplex PCR; TCRdb stores just in-frame clones and leaves some out. Here the sample spans some 110,000 clones, roughly 79% being singletons. The sequenced sample was peripheral blood. The receptors were gathered from a woman in her 70s with acute or convalescent COVID-19. Each CDR3 is given with its conserved first and last residue. The D gene is left open where the match is weak. A row's size may be missing; if present it is once, few, many or a size class.

v_call	clone_size	d_call	j_call	cdr3_nt	cdr3_aa
TRBV10-3	once	-	TRBJ1-1	TGTGCCATCAGTGAGTGGTACAGGGAGGGTGAAGCTTTCTTT	CAISEWYREGEAFF
TRBV20-1	-	-	TRBJ2-3	TGCAGTGCTAGTGGAGAACAGGGCCTCACAGATACGCAGTATTTT	CSASGEQGLTDTQYF
TRBV5-6	-	TRBD1	TRBJ2-7	TGTGCCAGCGTCAGTAGGGGACAGGGCCTCTACGAGCAGTACTTC	CASVSRGQGLYEQYF
TRBV6-5	once	-	TRBJ1-6	TGTGCCAGCAGTTACTCTTCGGGGGGATCACCCCTCCACTTT	CASSYSSGGSPLHF
TRBV6-2/TRBV6-3	-	-	TRBJ2-1	TGTGCCAGCAGCGATACAGGGAGGGAATACAATGAGCAGTTCTTC	CASSDTGREYNEQFF
TRBV3-1/TRBV3-2	-	-	TRBJ2-5	TGTGCCAGCAGCCCACTCAGGGGTTGGGGGCAAGAGACCCAGTACTTC	CASSPLRGWGQETQYF
TRBV7-9	-	-	TRBJ1-3	TGTGCCAGCAGTACACAGGCGAGCTCTGGAAACACCATATATTTT	CASSTQASSGNTIYF
TRBV5-4	-	-	TRBJ1-4	TGTGCCAGCAGCCAGGACCCAGGGGCCGCGATTGAAAAACTGTTTTTT	CASSQDPGAAIEKLFF
TRBV28	-	-	TRBJ2-1	TGTGCCAGCAGCCACTACAATGGGCAGTTCTTC	CASSHYNGQFF
TRBV11-3	-	TRBD2	TRBJ2-3	TGTGCCAGCAGCTTAGGTAGCGGGAGGTCAGATACGCAGTATTTT	CASSLGSGRSDTQYF
TRBV13	-	-	TRBJ2-3	TGTGCCAGCAGCTTAGGATCTAGCACAGATACGCAGTATTTT	CASSLGSSTDTQYF
TRBV7-2	-	TRBD1	TRBJ2-7	TGTGCCAGCAGCTCTCTAACAGGGGGGTCCTACGAGCAGTACTTC	CASSSLTGGSYEQYF
TRBV7-2	-	TRBD1	TRBJ1-5	TGTGCCAGCAGCTTTCGGACAGGGAAAGAGCAGCCCCAGCATTTT	CASSFRTGKEQPQHF
TRBV19	-	-	TRBJ1-2	TGTGCCAGTAGTATAGTCGGGTCCCGCCGGATCTATGGCTACACCTTC	CASSIVGSRRIYGYTF
TRBV19	-	-	TRBJ2-1	TGTGCCAGTAGTTCGGCGGGCCACTCCTACAATGAGCAGTTCTTC	CASSSAGHSYNEQFF
TRBV5-1	medium-sized	TRBD2	TRBJ2-7	TGCGCCAGCGGACTAGCGGCTAACTACGAGCAGTACTTC	CASGLAANYEQYF
TRBV7-8	-	TRBD1	TRBJ1-3	TGTGCCAGCAGTACAGGGGATTCTGGAAACACCATATATTTT	CASSTGDSGNTIYF
TRBV27	-	TRBD2	TRBJ2-3	TGTGCCAGCACCCGGACTAGCAGCACAGATACGCAGTATTTT	CASTRTSSTDTQYF
TRBV11-3	-	TRBD2	TRBJ2-1	TGTGCCAGCAGCTCCCCCGGGGGGGCCAATGAGCAGTTCTTC	CASSSPGGANEQFF
TRBV5-4	-	TRBD2	TRBJ2-3	TGTGCCAGCAGTTTTAGCGGGGAAGATACGCAGTATTTT	CASSFSGEDTQYF
TRBV14	-	-	TRBJ1-1	TGTGCCAGCAGCCGTCTTTGGAACACTGAAGCTTTCTTT	CASSRLWNTEAFF
TRBV5-1	-	TRBD2	TRBJ2-3	TGCGCCAGCAGTTCCGGACTAGCGGACACAGATACGCAGTATTTT	CASSSGLADTDTQYF
TRBV3-1/TRBV3-2	-	TRBD2	TRBJ2-1	TGTGCCAGCAGCCAAGGGAGAAGCGGGGGGGTATGGGAGCAGTTCTTC	CASSQGRSGGVWEQFF
TRBV2	few	-	TRBJ1-3	TGTGCCAGCAGTGTGGTCGTACAGGGCCTCTCTGGAAACACCATATATTTT	CASSVVVQGLSGNTIYF
TRBV6-2/TRBV6-3	-	-	TRBJ2-3	TGTGCCAGCAGTTACCCCAGGGGCGGAGTGGGCACAGATACGCAGTATTTT	CASSYPRGGVGTDTQYF
TRBV15	-	-	TRBJ1-5	TGTGCCACCAGCAGAGGGCAGGGCGGGGGGCCCCAGCATTTT	CATSRGQGGGPQHF
TRBV5-6	once	-	TRBJ1-6	TGTGCCAGCAGCTTGGACGGGGATTCACCCCTCCACTTT	CASSLDGDSPLHF
TRBV19	-	-	TRBJ1-1	TGTGCCAGTAGCGGGGACACGAACAGAGAAGCTTTCTTT	CASSGDTNREAFF
TRBV29-1	-	TRBD1	TRBJ2-1	TGCAGCGCCGGGACAGCACCCTACAATGAGCAGTTCTTC	CSAGTAPYNEQFF
TRBV11-3	-	-	TRBJ1-6	TGTGCCAGCAGGACAGATTTCTATAATTCACCCCTCCACTTT	CASRTDFYNSPLHF
TRBV9	once	TRBD1	TRBJ2-2	TGTGCCAGCAGCGCCCGGGACAGGGTATACGGGGAGCTGTTTTTT	CASSARDRVYGELFF
TRBV29-1	-	TRBD2	TRBJ2-3	TGCAGCGCCCCTAGCGGGAGTAGCACAGATACGCAGTATTTT	CSAPSGSSTDTQYF
TRBV19	-	TRBD1	TRBJ1-5	TGTGCCAGTAGCTGGGGACAGGGCAATCAGCCCCAGCATTTT	CASSWGQGNQPQHF
TRBV27	once	TRBD2	TRBJ2-1	TGTGCCAGCAGTCTAGCGCCCGGGACTAGCGGGAGGAATGAGCAGTTCTTC	CASSLAPGTSGRNEQFF
TRBV7-9	once	-	TRBJ2-5	TGTGCCAGCAGCTCCGACGGGTTAAGGAAGACCCAGTACTTC	CASSSDGLRKTQYF
TRBV12-3/TRBV12-4	once	-	TRBJ1-2	TGTGCCAGCAGTTTAGGGGTGACAAGTGGCTACACCTTC	CASSLGVTSGYTF
TRBV19	-	TRBD1	TRBJ1-5	TGTGCCAGTAGTGGACAGGGTTCTTATCAGCCCCAGCATTTT	CASSGQGSYQPQHF
TRBV9	-	-	TRBJ1-4	TGTGCCAGCAGCCCCAGGAGGGGGGGAACTAATGAAAAACTGTTTTTT	CASSPRRGGTNEKLFF
TRBV5-1	-	-	TRBJ2-2	TGCGCCAGCAGCCCCCAATACACCGGGGAGCTGTTTTTT	CASSPQYTGELFF
TRBV18	-	TRBD2	TRBJ2-1	TGTGCCAGCTCACTTACCCTAGCGGCTAGCGGAGGCAATGAGCAGTTCTTC	CASSLTLAASGGNEQFF
TRBV7-2	-	-	TRBJ2-7	TGTGCCAGCAGCTTCATCGGACAGACTTCCGAGCAGTACTTC	CASSFIGQTSEQYF
TRBV3-1/TRBV3-2	-	-	TRBJ1-6	TGTGCCAGCAGCCAAAACAGCTATAATTCACCCCTCCACTTT	CASSQNSYNSPLHF
TRBV27	-	-	TRBJ1-1	TGTGCCACGGGTGGGGCCATGAACACTGAAGCTTTCTTT	CATGGAMNTEAFF
TRBV5-6	-	TRBD1	TRBJ1-5	TGTGCCAGCAGTTCGACAGGGACCCCCTATCAGCCCCAGCATTTT	CASSSTGTPYQPQHF
TRBV30	-	TRBD2	TRBJ2-7	TGTGCCTGGAGTTTATCTAGCGGGGGGAAACGGCGATACGAGCAGTACTTC	CAWSLSSGGKRRYEQYF
TRBV5-1	once	TRBD1	TRBJ1-1	TGCGCCAGCAGCACCGGGACAGAGAACACTGAAGCTTTCTTT	CASSTGTENTEAFF
TRBV19	-	TRBD1	TRBJ1-5	TGTGCCACCACGGAGACAGGGTACAATCAGCCCCAGCATTTT	CATTETGYNQPQHF
TRBV7-6	-	-	TRBJ2-1	TGTGCCAGCAGCTCCCGCAGGGGAAACTACAATGAGCAGTTCTTC	CASSSRRGNYNEQFF
TRBV9	few	TRBD1	TRBJ1-4	TGTGCCAGCAGCGCCCACAGGGGTGCAACTAATGAAAAACTGTTTTTT	CASSAHRGATNEKLFF
TRBV2	-	TRBD1	TRBJ1-2	TGTGCCAGCAGTCAACAGGGGAGTGGTACTAACTATGGCTACACCTTC	CASSQQGSGTNYGYTF
TRBV6-2/TRBV6-3	-	TRBD1	TRBJ1-1	TGTGCCAGCAGTTATGGACAGGGATATAACACTGAAGCTTTCTTT	CASSYGQGYNTEAFF
TRBV28	-	TRBD2	TRBJ2-5	TGTGCCAGCAGTTTGGGTAGACTAGCGGGGGAAGAGACCCAGTACTTC	CASSLGRLAGEETQYF
TRBV6-2/TRBV6-3	-	-	TRBJ2-1	TGTGCCAGCAGGCCTCTCCTAGCTTACAGCTCCTACAATGAGCAGTTCTTC	CASRPLLAYSSYNEQFF
TRBV11-2	-	-	TRBJ1-4	TGTGCCAGCAGCTTAGGTGGTCAGGGGAATGAAAAACTGTTTTTT	CASSLGGQGNEKLFF
TRBV7-9	-	-	TRBJ2-1	TGTGCCAGCAGCTTAGCGGGCACGGCCTACAATGAGCAGTTCTTC	CASSLAGTAYNEQFF
TRBV19	few	TRBD1	TRBJ1-5	TGTGCCAGTAGTGGGGGGACAGATGGCAATCAGCCCCAGCATTTT	CASSGGTDGNQPQHF
TRBV12-3/TRBV12-4	-	-	TRBJ1-1	TGTGCCAGCAGCCTAGGCACGAACACTGAAGCTTTCTTT	CASSLGTNTEAFF